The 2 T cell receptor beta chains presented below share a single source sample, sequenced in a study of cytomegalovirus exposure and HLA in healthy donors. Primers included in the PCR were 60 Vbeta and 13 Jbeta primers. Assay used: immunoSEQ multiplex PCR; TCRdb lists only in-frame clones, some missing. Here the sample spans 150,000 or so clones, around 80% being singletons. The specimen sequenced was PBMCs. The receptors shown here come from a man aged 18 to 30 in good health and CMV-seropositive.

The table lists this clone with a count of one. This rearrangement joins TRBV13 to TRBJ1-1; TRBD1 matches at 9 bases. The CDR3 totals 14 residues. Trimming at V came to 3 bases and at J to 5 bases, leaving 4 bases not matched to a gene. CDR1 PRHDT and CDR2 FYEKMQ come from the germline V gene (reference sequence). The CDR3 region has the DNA TGTGCCAGCAGCTTTGGGACAGGGCTGACTGAAGCTTTCTTT. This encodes CASSFGTGLTEAFF.

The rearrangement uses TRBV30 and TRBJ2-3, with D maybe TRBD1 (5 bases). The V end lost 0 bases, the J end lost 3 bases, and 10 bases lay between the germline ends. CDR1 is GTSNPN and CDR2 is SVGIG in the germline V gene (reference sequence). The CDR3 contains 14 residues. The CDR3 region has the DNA TGTGCCTGGAGTGTAAAGGGGCGGACAGATACGCAGTATTTT. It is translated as CAWSVKGRTDTQYF.